This TCR beta chain is from a study of blood T cell repertoires in COVID-19. The wider study: From T cells, B-cell-depleted T cells, or PBMCs came the material, which was cDNA or gDNA.

The count of this clone is one. In germline, CDR1 is SNHLY, CDR2 FYNNEI. V lost 7 bases and J 6 bases, leaving 13 bases between the germline ends. This CDR3 has 12 residues. The method was immunoSEQ multiplex PCR; TCRdb's version includes in-frame clones alone and lacks a portion of them. Of 180,000 or so clones in the sample, roughly 88% were seen once. This clonotype originated in a woman aged 25 to 39 who had recovered from COVID-19. This chain links TRBV2 with TRBJ2-7, with a weak D call TRBD2 (6 bases). Input material: PBMCs or T cells enriched from blood (not recorded which). Here the CDR3 DNA reads TGTGCCAGCAAGGTCGGGGGAGGCGAGCAGTACTTC. It specifies CASKVGGGEQYF.